One and the same sample provided the 32 T cell receptor beta chains below, sequenced in a study of shared clonotypes between healthy human individuals. Measured with immunoSEQ multiplex PCR; TCRdb has only the in-frame clones, and not every one. The sample records fewer than 1.4 million clones, roughly 74% being singletons. Sequences were obtained from memory CD4+ T cells from PBMCs. The subset is: CD45RA-negative fraction. All receptors derive from a man younger than 30 in good health. Some clones in this sample may be carry-over from other donors' samples.

The V call is TRBV6-6, the J call TRBJ1-2; D is perhaps TRBD1 (6 bases). This CDR3 spans 14 amino acids. The germline V gene has CDR1 MNHNY and CDR2 SVGAGI (reference sequence). V lost 2 bases and J lost 6, with 13 bases in between. The CDR3 nucleotides are TGTGCCAGCAGTTACGTTGGGGGCGTTGATGGCTACACCTTC. Translating it yields CASSYVGGVDGYTF.

This clone was picked up a small number of times. CDR3 nucleotide sequence: TGTGCCATCCCCGGGACCCTCTCCTACGAGCAGTACTTC. It yields the protein CAIPGTLSYEQYF. V usage is TRBV21-1 and J usage is TRBJ2-7. TRBV21-1 is a documented pseudogene. This CDR3 is 13 amino acids long.

The V and J genes are TRBV5-6 and TRBJ2-5; D might be TRBD2 (6 bases). Germline loops: CDR1 SGHDT, CDR2 YYEEEE. The V end lost 1 base, the J end lost 5 bases, and 9 bases lay between the germline ends. This CDR3 spans 13 amino acids. CDR3 sequence (DNA): TGTGCCAGCAGCTTGCGGGGGATGGAGACCCAGTACTTC. Translated: CASSLRGMETQYF.

V and J are TRBV5-1 and TRBJ2-1; 7 nucleotides agree with TRBD1. The CDR3 contains 16 residues. V shed 4 bases and J 2 bases; nucleotides not matched to a gene: 9. Germline V lookup: CDR1 SGHRS, CDR2 YFSETQ. CDR3 protein: CASSRMPGQTYNEQFF. The DNA of the CDR3 is TGCGCCAGCAGCCGCATGCCGGGACAGACCTACAATGAGCAGTTCTTC.

The chain uses TRBV7-9 and TRBJ1-5, with D maybe TRBD1 (5 bases). Trimming took off 10 bases at V and 2 bases at J, with 12 bases between the two ends. Per the germline V gene, CDR1 is SEHNR and CDR2 is FQNEAQ (reference sequence). The CDR3 spans 13 residues. CDR3 residues: CAKGAWCNQPQHF. The CDR3 nucleotides read TGTGCCAAAGGGGCTTGGTGCAATCAGCCCCAGCATTTT.

This CDR3 reads CASRRLAGGIDTQYF. As DNA, the CDR3 is TGCGCCAGCAGAAGACTAGCGGGAGGGATTGATACGCAGTATTTT. The chain combines TRBV4-1 with TRBJ2-3; TRBD2 aligns across 14 bases. Germline assignment: CDR1 MGHRA and CDR2 YSYEKL. CDR3 length: 15 amino acids. After removal of 6 bases from V and 6 bases from J, the junction contained 5 bases not matched to a gene.

V is TRBV2 and J is TRBJ2-3; TRBD2 matches 9 bases. CDR1 is SNHLY and CDR2 is FYNNEI in the germline V gene. Trimming cost V 2 bases and J 11 bases; bases outside gene matches: 11. This CDR3 region has 15 residues. The CDR3 sequence is CASSEQREASSKQYF. The CDR3 nucleotides are TGTGCCAGCAGTGAACAGCGGGAGGCTTCCTCGAAGCAGTATTTT.

The gene calls are TRBV5-1 and TRBJ1-2; D is possibly TRBD1 (6 bases). CDR1 and CDR2 from the germline V gene are SGHRS and YFSETQ. CDR3 length equals 15 residues. V was clipped by 0 bases and J by 0 bases, with 9 bases between them. CDR3 nucleotides: TGCGCCAGCAGCTTGGACAGGGCATCTAACTATGGCTACACCTTC. It translates to CASSLDRASNYGYTF.

This clone has a count of ten or more. The chain joins TRBV7-2 to TRBJ1-5; no clear D. This CDR3 comprises 15 residues. Germline values: CDR1 SGHTA, CDR2 FQGNSA. Trimming removed 1 base at V and 3 bases at J, with 10 bases between. The DNA for the CDR3 is TGTGCCAGCAGCTTAGGTCCAGTCTACAATCAGCCCCAGCATTTT. Its translation: CASSLGPVYNQPQHF.

A few counts support this clone. This sequence joins TRBV30 and TRBJ2-7; D may be TRBD2 (6 bases). Germline V gives CDR1 GTSNPN, CDR2 SVGIG (reference sequence). The CDR3 runs 14 residues. Trimming left V 1 base short and J 2 bases short, with 12 bases between. The CDR3 DNA reads as TGTGCCTGGAGTGCGGAGGGCCTAACCTACGAGCAGTACTTC. Residues: CAWSAEGLTYEQYF.

This rearrangement joins TRBV15 to TRBJ2-5, with D unclear. CDR3 length: 12 amino acids. Germline CDR1 is LNHNV and CDR2 is YYDKDF (reference sequence). Trimming removed 5 bases at V and 6 bases at J, with 10 bases between. The CDR3 protein is CATSSGLQTQYF. The CDR3 nucleotides read TGTGCCACCAGCTCTGGGCTGCAGACCCAGTACTTC. The full variable domain, with the rest looked up from reference TRBV15 and TRBJ2-5, is DAMVIQNPRYQVTQFGKPVTLSCSQTLNHNVMYWYQQKSSQAPKLLFHYYDKDFNNEADTPDNFQSRRPNTSFCFLDIRSPGLGDTAMYLCATSSGLQTQYFGPGTRLLVL.

V is TRBV5-4 and J is TRBJ1-3; unclear D gene. V was cut by 3 bases and J by 8 bases, with 9 bases left in between. The CDR3 runs 12 residues. Germline V lookup: CDR1 SGHNT, CDR2 YYREEE (reference sequence). The CDR3 DNA reads TGTGCCAGCAGCTGGGCGGGAGACACCATATATTTT. This gives the protein CASSWAGDTIYF.

The chain joins TRBV21-1 to TRBJ2-5. TRBV21-1 constitutes a pseudogene. The CDR3 length is 12 residues. Written as DNA, the CDR3 is TGTGCCAGCAGAAAGAGGGACGGGGAGCAGTACTTC. Translated: CASRKRDGEQYF.

The J gene is TRBJ2-3, the V gene TRBV30; D remains unclear. Trimming stripped 1 base from V and 7 bases from J, with 9 bases between. CDR1 GTSNPN and CDR2 SVGIG come from the germline V gene (reference sequence). The CDR3 covers 12 residues. The CDR3 bases are TGTGCCTGGAGTGCAGTCCTTTATACGCAGTATTTT. Its protein product is CAWSAVLYTQYF.

This clone was detected only a few times. V and J are TRBV15 and TRBJ2-7, with 7 bases aligning to TRBD2. Germline CDR1 and CDR2: LNHNV and YYDKDF (reference sequence). V was clipped by 1 base and J by 7 bases; unmatched bases: 7. This CDR3 spans 14 amino acids. In DNA form, the CDR3 reads TGTGCCACCAGCAGAGTAGGGCCCGGGGGGGAGCAGTACTTC. Translation: CATSRVGPGGEQYF.

Worth noting for this clone: A read error may be the cause here, since a much bigger clone is one base away. Other DNA variants within this sample encode the same CDR3. This sequence joins TRBV5-1 and TRBJ1-5, with D possibly TRBD1 on 5 matching bases. Germline V gene data show CDR1 as SGHRS and CDR2 as YFSETQ. The CDR3 extends over 15 amino acids. Trimming removed 0 bases at V and 1 base at J, with 8 bases between. CDR3 sequence reads: CASSLGQNSNQPQHF. CDR3 in DNA: TGCGCCAGCAGCTTGGGACAGAACAGCAATCAGCCCCAGCATTTT.

This clone was seen once. This rearrangement joins TRBV28 to TRBJ1-2; tentatively, D is TRBD1 (6 bases). V lost 7 bases to trimming and J lost 1 base, with 16 bases between them. In germline, CDR1 is MDHEN, CDR2 SYDVKM. The length of the CDR3 is 15 residues. The CDR3 DNA follows: TGTGCCAGCACCTTACGAAGGACAGTTAACTATGGCTACACCTTC. Translation gives CASTLRRTVNYGYTF.

The chain employs TRBV2 and TRBJ2-3; tentatively, D is TRBD2 (6 bases). Germline-derived CDR1 and CDR2 are SNHLY and FYNNEI. V lost 3 bases and J 7 bases, leaving 11 bases between the germline ends. The CDR3 spans 13 residues. The CDR3 protein is CASSEEGLNTQYF. The CDR3 coding sequence is TGTGCCAGCAGTGAGGAGGGGCTTAATACGCAGTATTTT.

The table lists this clone with a count of one. J is TRBJ2-7 and V is TRBV9; 7 nucleotides match TRBD1. The germline V gene encodes CDR1 SGDLS and CDR2 YYNGEE. Unmatched junction bases numbered 13, after V lost 4 bases and J lost 3 bases. The CDR3 consists of 16 residues. This CDR3 is CASSPGTANLFYEQYF. Here the CDR3 DNA reads TGTGCCAGCAGCCCGGGGACAGCCAACCTATTCTACGAGCAGTACTTC.

The chain couples TRBV30 to TRBJ1-6; TRBD1 might be the D (5 bases). V was clipped by 1 base and J by 3 bases, with 7 bases between them. The CDR3 has 14 residues. Germline CDR1 is GTSNPN and CDR2 is SVGIG (reference sequence). CDR3 sequence reads: CAWSGGDYNSPLHF. DNA of the CDR3: TGTGCCTGGAGTGGGGGGGACTATAATTCACCCCTCCACTTT.

J is TRBJ2-7 and V is TRBV6-6; D not certain. The CDR3 loop spans 14 amino acids. Germline V lookup: CDR1 MNHNY, CDR2 SVGAGI (reference sequence). V was trimmed by 0 bases and J by 2 bases, leaving 8 bases between them. CDR3 protein: CASSYSAGAYEQYF. The CDR3, as DNA: TGTGCCAGCAGTTACTCTGCTGGTGCCTACGAGCAGTACTTC.

This chain connects TRBV7-2 to TRBJ1-2, with D unclear. This CDR3 is 13 amino acids long. With 5 bases removed from V and 4 bases from J, the gap between germline ends came to 11 bases. CDR1 is SGHTA and CDR2 is FQGNSA in the germline V gene. CDR3 in amino acids: CASSPRGLYGYTF. CDR3 nucleotides: TGTGCCAGCAGCCCCAGAGGGCTCTATGGCTACACCTTC.

This clone was detected only a few times. The rearrangement joins TRBV28 to TRBJ2-7; possibly TRBD1 for D (6 bases). Germline V gene sequence: CDR1 MDHEN, CDR2 SYDVKM. Trimming removed 8 bases at V and 6 bases at J, with 20 bases between. The CDR3 has 14 residues. The CDR3 protein is CASQTRGTHFEQYF. CDR3 nucleotide sequence: TGTGCCAGCCAAACAAGGGGGACCCATTTCGAGCAGTACTTC.

Here the CDR3 reads CASSLSPRDGNYGYTF. The CDR3 coding sequence is TGTGCCAGCAGTTTATCCCCCCGGGACGGAAACTATGGCTACACCTTC. The chain carries TRBV28 and TRBJ1-2, with D possibly matching TRBD1 (5 bases). Germline lookup yields CDR1 MDHEN and CDR2 SYDVKM. This CDR3 spans 16 amino acids. The V and J ends lost 1 base and 2 bases respectively, with 14 bases between them.

The V and J genes are TRBV4-1 and TRBJ2-2; TRBD2 agrees at 7 bases. This CDR3 has 16 amino acids. V shed 1 base and J 5 bases; nucleotides not matched to a gene: 7. Per germline, CDR1 MGHRA and CDR2 YSYEKL. CDR3 protein: CASSQVRREPTGELFF. The CDR3 nucleotides read TGCGCCAGCAGCCAAGTAAGGCGGGAGCCTACCGGGGAGCTGTTTTTT.

This clone was detected a few times. V usage is TRBV14 and J usage is TRBJ1-2; perhaps TRBD1 as D (5 bases). Germline V gene sequence: CDR1 SGHDN, CDR2 FVKESK. The V and J ends lost 2 bases and 4 bases respectively, with 11 bases between them. The CDR3 totals 14 residues. Here the CDR3 reads CASSQIGQGYGYTF. The DNA of the CDR3 is TGTGCCAGCAGCCAAATTGGCCAGGGCTATGGCTACACCTTC.

The chain carries TRBV27 and TRBJ2-3; D uncertain. The germline CDR1 and CDR2 sequences are MNHEY and SMNVEV (reference sequence). The CDR3 contains 16 residues. V lost 1 base and J 4 bases, leaving 15 bases between the germline ends. CDR3 nucleotide sequence: TGTGCCAGCAGTTTATTTGGCGGTCAGGTGGCAGATACGCAGTATTTT. This codes for CASSLFGGQVADTQYF.

The chain couples TRBV6-5 to TRBJ2-7; D might be TRBD2 (6 bases). In germline, CDR1 is MNHEY, CDR2 SVGAGI. The ends were cut back, 2 bases at V and 3 bases at J, with 17 bases in the middle. The CDR3 extends over 16 amino acids. CDR3: CASSYAPRLEFYEQYF. As DNA, the CDR3 is TGTGCCAGCAGTTACGCACCCCGACTAGAATTCTACGAGCAGTACTTC.

In its sample, this clone was seen a few times. The chain has TRBV7-8 and TRBJ1-5, with D perhaps matching TRBD1 (5 bases). Germline CDR1 SGHVS, CDR2 FQNEAQ. There are 14 residues in the CDR3. Trimming pared 2 bases from V and 5 bases from J, leaving 10 bases between. This CDR3 reads CASSLTGTDQPQHF. CDR3 sequence (DNA): TGTGCCAGCAGCTTAACGGGGACGGATCAGCCCCAGCATTTT.

This clone turned up a few times. This sequence joins TRBV6-5 and TRBJ2-7; 7 positions agree with TRBD2. Germline values: CDR1 MNHEY, CDR2 SVGAGI. Trimming at V came to 0 bases and at J to 5 bases, leaving 7 bases not matched to a gene. The CDR3 is 15 residues long. The CDR3 nucleotides are TGTGCCAGCAGTTACTCGAAGGGACTATTCGACGAGCAGTACTTC. It translates to CASSYSKGLFDEQYF.

The sample holds a few counts of this clone. The genes are TRBV30 and TRBJ2-4; 9 positions match TRBD1. J was trimmed by 5 bases and V by 7 bases; bases with no gene match: 9. The germline gives CDR1 GTSNPN, CDR2 SVGIG (reference sequence). CDR3 size: 14 residues. CDR3 loop: CASDRGTSENIQYF. For the CDR3, the DNA is TGTGCCTCCGACAGGGGGACGTCGGAAAACATTCAGTACTTC. Using reference TRBV30 and TRBJ2-4 for the parts outside the CDR3, the full variable domain is SQTIHQWPATLVQPVGSPLSLECTVEGTSNPNLYWYRQAAGRGLQLLFYSVGIGQISSEVPQNLSASRPQDRQFILSSKKLLLSDSGFYLCASDRGTSENIQYFGAGTRLSVL.

This clone was seen just once. This may be a read error, as it is one base from a much larger clone. Other DNA sequences in this specimen translate into the identical CDR3. V and J are TRBV28 and TRBJ1-2, with TRBD1 matching 7 bases. The CDR3 covers 14 residues. Germline CDR1 reads MDHEN; CDR2 reads SYDVKM. This chain's CDR3 is CASRTTGVRYGYTF. The DNA of the CDR3 is TGCGCCAGCAGAACTACAGGGGTCCGGTATGGCTACACCTTC.